These 30 T cell receptor beta chains share one sample of origin, sequenced in a study of monozygotic twins with inflammatory bowel disease. TCRdb reprocessed the 5' RACE reads and stores each CDR3 protein as one record, lacking DNA. Its table lists 350,000 to 500,000 distinct CDR3 sequences. Sample: blood. The receptors were sampled from a human donor with ulcerative colitis or Crohn's disease, or a healthy co-twin of an affected twin (not recorded which).

The chain has TRBV12-3 or TRBV12-4 and TRBJ2-5; no DNA is available, so the TRBD1 call from TCRdb remains unchecked. The CDR3 has 15 amino acids. CDR3 loop: CASTVSTGTEETQYF.

This rearrangement joins TRBV12-3 or TRBV12-4 to TRBJ1-5; TCRdb reports TRBD1, a call that lacks DNA to check it against. The CDR3 has 14 amino acids. The CDR3 reads CASRTGDSNQPQHF.

The chain carries TRBV19 and TRBJ2-6; TCRdb selects TRBD1, and the lack of DNA leaves this call unchecked. Germline V gives CDR1 LNHDA, CDR2 SQIVND (reference sequence). The CDR3 extends over 16 amino acids. The CDR3 spells CASSPSGALGANVLTF. Full variable domain (remainder filled in from reference TRBV19 and TRBJ2-6): DGGITQSPKYLFRKEGQNVTLSCEQNLNHDAMYWYRQDPGQGLRLIYYSQIVNDFQKGDIAEGYSVSREKKESFPLTVTSAQKNPTAFYLCASSPSGALGANVLTFGAGSRLTVL.

V usage is TRBV11-2 and J usage is TRBJ1-1. Germline values: CDR1 SGHAT, CDR2 FQNNGV. The CDR3 covers 15 residues. CDR3 sequence: CASSSGLVKYTEAFF. The full variable domain, completed using reference TRBV11-2 and TRBJ1-1, is EAGVAQSPRYKIIEKRQSVAFWCNPISGHATLYWYQQILGQGPKLLIQFQNNGVVDDSQLPKDRFSAERLKGVDSTLKIQPAKLEDSAVYLCASSSGLVKYTEAFFGQGTRLTVV.

This chain joins TRBV9 and TRBJ2-1. CDR3 length: 15 amino acids. CDR1 is SGDLS and CDR2 is YYNGEE in the germline V gene. CDR3 sequence: CASSVASASYNEQFF.

This chain links TRBV6-2 or TRBV6-3 with TRBJ2-3. Per the germline V gene, CDR1 is MNHEY and CDR2 is SVGEGT. The CDR3 contains 11 residues. The CDR3 loop is CASSSGYTQYF.

This chain connects TRBV9 to TRBJ1-5. The CDR3 spans 14 residues. Germline V gene lookup returns CDR1 SGDLS and CDR2 YYNGEE. The CDR3 is CASSVGRGPQPQHF. The complete variable domain, with remaining parts taken from reference TRBV9 and TRBJ1-5, reads DSGVTQTPKHLITATGQRVTLRCSPRSGDLSVYWYQQSLDQGLQFLIQYYNGEERAKGNILERFSAQQFPDLHSELNLSSLELGDSALYFCASSVGRGPQPQHFGDGTRLSIL.

V gene TRBV20-1 combines with J gene TRBJ2-7; with no DNA, the TCRdb D assignment of TRBD1 cannot be verified. CDR1 and CDR2 (germline): DFQATT, SNEGSKA (reference sequence). The CDR3 has 13 amino acids. CDR3 amino acids: CSAREGGPYEQYF.

V is TRBV20-1 and J is TRBJ2-1; no DNA is available, so the TRBD2 call from TCRdb remains unchecked. There are 14 residues in the CDR3. CDR1 is DFQATT, CDR2 SNEGSKA, per germline (reference sequence). The CDR3 loop reads CSARDFISYNEQFF.

The chain couples TRBV3-1 to TRBJ2-5; TCRdb's D call, TRBD1, is unchecked because there is no DNA. Germline assignment: CDR1 LGHDT and CDR2 YNNKEL (reference sequence). The CDR3 is 16 residues long. CDR3 loop: CASSQNQQGRLETQYF.

V gene TRBV6-2 or TRBV6-3 combines with J gene TRBJ2-1; TCRdb's assignment of TRBD1 cannot be checked, as there is no DNA. The V gene's germline CDR1 is MNHEY and CDR2 SVGEGT. The CDR3 is made up of 15 amino acids. CDR3 loop: CASSWRDRGYNEQFF.

The chain combines TRBV7-6 with TRBJ2-1. CDR1 is SGHVS and CDR2 is FNYEAQ in the germline V gene. The CDR3 loop spans 13 amino acids. CDR3 protein: CASSSLNYNEQFF.

This chain links TRBV27 with TRBJ1-2; TCRdb's D call of TRBD1 is untestable without DNA. There are 16 residues in the CDR3. Germline assignment: CDR1 MNHEY and CDR2 SMNVEV (reference sequence). CDR3 sequence reads: CASSFIRQNHNYGYTF.

The chain combines TRBV12-3 or TRBV12-4 with TRBJ2-3; the D gene TCRdb calls, TRBD2, cannot be checked with no DNA. CDR3 length equals 14 residues. The CDR3 loop reads CASSLHSSVDTQYF.

V usage is TRBV6-2 or TRBV6-3 and J usage is TRBJ2-1; TCRdb's D call of TRBD1 is untestable without DNA. Germline CDR1 reads MNHEY; CDR2 reads SVGEGT. This CDR3 has 13 residues. The CDR3 spells CASSWGRDNEQFF.

The genes are TRBV4-1 and TRBJ2-7; TCRdb names TRBD1, which stays unverified in the absence of DNA. Germline lookup yields CDR1 MGHRA and CDR2 YSYEKL. The CDR3 runs to 12 residues. This CDR3 reads CASSQPRGEQYF.

The chain has TRBV4-2 and TRBJ1-1; TCRdb's assignment of TRBD1 cannot be checked, as there is no DNA. There are 17 residues in the CDR3. Germline lookup yields CDR1 LGHNA and CDR2 YNFKEQ. This chain's CDR3 is CASSQVGASGMNTEAFF.

The V and J genes are TRBV11-2 and TRBJ2-7; there is no DNA to check the TCRdb D call of TRBD1. The CDR3 consists of 15 residues. Germline loops: CDR1 SGHAT, CDR2 FQNNGV. The CDR3 spells CASITEAGAGYEQYF.

The rearrangement joins TRBV5-1 to TRBJ2-3; the TCRdb D gene call, TRBD2, has no DNA to confirm it. This CDR3 contains 15 residues. From germline, CDR1 is SGHRS and CDR2 YFSETQ. Here the CDR3 reads CASSPGLSGTDTQYF.

The gene calls are TRBV25-1 and TRBJ2-3. This CDR3 region has 13 residues. Germline V gives CDR1 MGHDK, CDR2 SYGVNS. The chain's CDR3 is CASSMPGTDTQYF.

The chain employs TRBV4-2 and TRBJ2-3; without DNA, the TCRdb call of TRBD1 cannot be checked. Germline V CDR1 and CDR2: LGHNA, YNFKEQ. This CDR3 has 15 residues. The CDR3: CASSQEAGARDTQYF.

The gene calls are TRBV4-1 and TRBJ2-5. Germline CDR1 is MGHRA and CDR2 is YSYEKL. The CDR3 spans 12 residues. CDR3 region: CASSQERETQYF.

CDR3: CASSLGGTGLETQYF. This chain uses TRBV7-9 with TRBJ2-5; TCRdb designates TRBD1, a call that cannot be tested without DNA. Germline assignment: CDR1 SEHNR and CDR2 FQNEAQ (reference sequence). The CDR3 runs to 15 residues.

The rearrangement uses TRBV11-2 and TRBJ2-7; TCRdb gives TRBD1 as the D gene, but with no DNA this cannot be confirmed. Germline loops: CDR1 SGHAT, CDR2 FQNNGV. The CDR3 extends over 14 amino acids. The CDR3 here is CASDSGTASYEQYF.

This chain joins TRBV2 and TRBJ2-2; the TCRdb D gene call, TRBD2, has no DNA to confirm it. Germline-derived CDR1 and CDR2 are SNHLY and FYNNEI. CDR3 length: 12 residues. The CDR3 region is CASREGDRELFF.

The chain has TRBV7-2 and TRBJ2-1; TCRdb outputs TRBD1, but without DNA this stays unchecked. The CDR3 sequence is 13 residues long. Germline V gene data show CDR1 as SGHTA and CDR2 as FQGNSA. CDR3 region: CASSLLQGAEQFF. The full variable domain, completed using reference TRBV7-2 and TRBJ2-1, is GAGVSQSPSNKVTEKGKDVELRCDPISGHTALYWYRQSLGQGLEFLIYFQGNSAPDKSGLPSDRFSAERTGGSVSTLTIQRTQQEDSAVYLCASSLLQGAEQFFGPGTRLTVL.

The chain is built from TRBV11-2 and TRBJ2-5; TCRdb returns TRBD2, unconfirmable since there is no DNA. CDR3 length: 18 amino acids. CDR1 is SGHAT, CDR2 FQNNGV, per germline. The CDR3 loop is CASSLPLTRGVFQETQYF.

The chain has TRBV7-9 and TRBJ1-2. CDR1 and CDR2 (germline): SEHNR, FQNEAQ (reference sequence). The CDR3 runs 13 residues. The chain's CDR3 is CASSLPEGTGYTF.

This chain uses TRBV28 with TRBJ2-1; TCRdb reports TRBD2, a call that lacks DNA to check it against. Looked up from germline, CDR1 is MDHEN and CDR2 is SYDVKM. The CDR3 extends over 17 amino acids. CDR3 loop: CASNPHGLAKGYNEQFF.

The J gene is TRBJ2-7, the V gene TRBV3-1; without DNA, the TCRdb call of TRBD2 cannot be checked. CDR3 length: 15 residues. Per germline, CDR1 LGHDT and CDR2 YNNKEL (reference sequence). The CDR3 here is CVSSQVVAGDREQYF.